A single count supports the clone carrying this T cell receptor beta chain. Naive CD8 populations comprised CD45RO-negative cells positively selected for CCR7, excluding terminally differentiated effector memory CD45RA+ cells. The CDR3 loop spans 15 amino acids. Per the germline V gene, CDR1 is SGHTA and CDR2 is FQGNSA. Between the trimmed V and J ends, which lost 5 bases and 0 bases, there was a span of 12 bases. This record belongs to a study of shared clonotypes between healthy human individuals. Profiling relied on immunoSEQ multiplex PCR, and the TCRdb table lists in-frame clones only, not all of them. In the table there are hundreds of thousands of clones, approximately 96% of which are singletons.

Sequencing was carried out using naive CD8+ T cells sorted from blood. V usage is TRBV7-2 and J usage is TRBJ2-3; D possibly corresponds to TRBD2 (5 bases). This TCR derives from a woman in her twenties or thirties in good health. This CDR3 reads CASSLDYLSTDTQYF. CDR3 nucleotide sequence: TGTGCCAGCAGCCTAGACTACCTTAGCACAGATACGCAGTATTTT. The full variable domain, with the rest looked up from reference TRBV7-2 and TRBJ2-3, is GAGVSQSPSNKVTEKGKDVELRCDPISGHTALYWYRQSLGQGLEFLIYFQGNSAPDKSGLPSDRFSAERTGGSVSTLTIQRTQQEDSAVYLCASSLDYLSTDTQYFGPGTRLTVL.